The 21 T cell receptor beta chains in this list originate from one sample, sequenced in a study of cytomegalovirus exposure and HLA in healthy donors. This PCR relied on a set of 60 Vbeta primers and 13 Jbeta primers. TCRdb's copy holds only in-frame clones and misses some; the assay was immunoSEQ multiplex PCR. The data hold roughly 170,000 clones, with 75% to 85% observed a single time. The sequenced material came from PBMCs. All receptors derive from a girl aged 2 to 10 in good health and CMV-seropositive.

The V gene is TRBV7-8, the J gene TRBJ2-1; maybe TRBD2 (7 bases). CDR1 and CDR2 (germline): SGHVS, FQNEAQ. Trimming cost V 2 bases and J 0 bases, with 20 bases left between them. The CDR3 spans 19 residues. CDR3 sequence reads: CASSLRGREKVASYNEQFF. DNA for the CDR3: TGTGCCAGCAGCTTACGGGGGCGGGAGAAGGTAGCCTCCTACAATGAGCAGTTCTTC.

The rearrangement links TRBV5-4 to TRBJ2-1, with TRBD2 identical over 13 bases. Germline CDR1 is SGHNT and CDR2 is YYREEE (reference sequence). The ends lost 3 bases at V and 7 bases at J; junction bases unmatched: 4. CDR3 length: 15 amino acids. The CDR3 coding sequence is TGTGCCAGCAGCTCACTAGCGGGAGGGCCTAATGAGCAGTTCTTC. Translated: CASSSLAGGPNEQFF.

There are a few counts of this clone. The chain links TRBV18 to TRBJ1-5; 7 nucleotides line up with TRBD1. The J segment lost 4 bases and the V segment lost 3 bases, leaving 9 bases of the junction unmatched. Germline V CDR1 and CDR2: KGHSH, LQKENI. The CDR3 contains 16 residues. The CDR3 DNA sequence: TGTGCCAGCTCACCTGTCCCGGGACAGCTGAATCAGCCCCAGCATTTT. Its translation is CASSPVPGQLNQPQHF.

The CDR3 DNA reads as TGTGCCAGTACCCCGGGAGAAGGGCCTCAAGAGACCCAGTACTTC. This gives the protein CASTPGEGPQETQYF. The rearrangement joins TRBV19 to TRBJ2-5, with D perhaps matching TRBD2 (6 bases). The V end lost 7 bases, the J end lost 2 bases, and 17 bases lay between the germline ends. The CDR3 is made up of 15 amino acids. CDR1 is LNHDA and CDR2 is SQIVND in the germline V gene (reference sequence).

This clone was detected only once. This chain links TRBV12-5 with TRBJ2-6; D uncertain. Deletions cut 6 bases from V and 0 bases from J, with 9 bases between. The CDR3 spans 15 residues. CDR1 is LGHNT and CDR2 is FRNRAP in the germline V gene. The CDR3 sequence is CASGRGDSGANVLTF. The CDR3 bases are TGTGCTAGTGGCCGAGGTGACTCTGGGGCCAACGTCCTGACTTTC. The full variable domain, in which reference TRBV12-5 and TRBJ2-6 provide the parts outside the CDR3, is DARVTQTPRHKVTEMGQEVTMRCQPILGHNTVFWYRQTMMQGLELLAYFRNRAPLDDSGMPKDRFSAEMPDATLATLKIQPSEPRDSAVYFCASGRGDSGANVLTFGAGSRLTVL.

The chain's CDR3 is CASSWTGGYEQYF. CDR3 in DNA: TGCGCCAGCAGCTGGACAGGGGGCTACGAGCAGTACTTC. V usage is TRBV5-1 and J usage is TRBJ2-7, with 10 bases identical to TRBD1. J was trimmed by 3 bases and V by 3 bases; bases with no gene match: 0. The CDR3 runs to 13 residues. Per germline, CDR1 SGHRS and CDR2 YFSETQ.

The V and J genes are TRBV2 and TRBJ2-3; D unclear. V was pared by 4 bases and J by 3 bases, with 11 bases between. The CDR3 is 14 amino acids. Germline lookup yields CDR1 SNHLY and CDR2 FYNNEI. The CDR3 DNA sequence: TGTGCCAGCAGTGCTAACAGTGTAACAGATACGCAGTATTTT. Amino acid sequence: CASSANSVTDTQYF.

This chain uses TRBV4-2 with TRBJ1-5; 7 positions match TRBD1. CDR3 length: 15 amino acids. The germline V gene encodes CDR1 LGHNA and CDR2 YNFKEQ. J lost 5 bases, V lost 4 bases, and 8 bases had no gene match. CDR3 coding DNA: TGTGCCAGCAGCCGTAAGACAGGGTCCGATCAGCCCCAGCATTTT. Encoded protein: CASSRKTGSDQPQHF.

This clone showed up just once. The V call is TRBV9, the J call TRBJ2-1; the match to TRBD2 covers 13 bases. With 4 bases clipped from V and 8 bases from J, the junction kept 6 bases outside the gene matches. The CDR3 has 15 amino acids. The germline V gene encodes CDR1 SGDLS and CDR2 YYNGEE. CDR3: CASSLRTSGSHEQFF. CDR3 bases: TGTGCCAGCAGCCTAAGGACTAGCGGGAGCCATGAGCAGTTCTTC.

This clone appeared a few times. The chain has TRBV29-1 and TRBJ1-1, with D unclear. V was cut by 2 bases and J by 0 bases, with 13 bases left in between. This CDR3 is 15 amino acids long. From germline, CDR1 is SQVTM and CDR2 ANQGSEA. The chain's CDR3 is CSVESRGGMNTEAFF. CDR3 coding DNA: TGCAGCGTTGAATCGCGGGGAGGGATGAACACTGAAGCTTTCTTT.

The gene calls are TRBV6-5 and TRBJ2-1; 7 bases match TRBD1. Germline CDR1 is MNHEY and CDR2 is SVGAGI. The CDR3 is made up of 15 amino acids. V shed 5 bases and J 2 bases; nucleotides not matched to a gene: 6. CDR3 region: CASSKMTGTYNEQFF. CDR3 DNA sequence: TGTGCCAGCAGTAAGATGACAGGGACCTACAATGAGCAGTTCTTC.

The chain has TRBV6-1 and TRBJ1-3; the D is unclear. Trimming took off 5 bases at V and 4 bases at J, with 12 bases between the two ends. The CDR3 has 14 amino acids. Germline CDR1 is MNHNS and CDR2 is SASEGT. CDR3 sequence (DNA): TGTGCCAGCAGTTATGGGCCCGGAGGAAACACCATATATTTT. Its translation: CASSYGPGGNTIYF.

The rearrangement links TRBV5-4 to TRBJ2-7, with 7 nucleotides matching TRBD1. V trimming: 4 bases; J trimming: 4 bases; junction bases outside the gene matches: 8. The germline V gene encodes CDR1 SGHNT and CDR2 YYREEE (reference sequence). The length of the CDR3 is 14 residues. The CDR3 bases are TGTGCCAGCAGCACCGCCGGGACAGTTTACGAGCAGTACTTC. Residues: CASSTAGTVYEQYF.

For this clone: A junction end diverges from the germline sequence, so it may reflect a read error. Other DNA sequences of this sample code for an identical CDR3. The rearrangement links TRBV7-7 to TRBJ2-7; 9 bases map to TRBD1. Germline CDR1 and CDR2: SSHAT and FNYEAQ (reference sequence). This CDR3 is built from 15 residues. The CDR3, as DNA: TGTGCTAGCAGCTCGGGACAGGGACTCTCCTACGAGCAGTACTTC. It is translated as CASSSGQGLSYEQYF.

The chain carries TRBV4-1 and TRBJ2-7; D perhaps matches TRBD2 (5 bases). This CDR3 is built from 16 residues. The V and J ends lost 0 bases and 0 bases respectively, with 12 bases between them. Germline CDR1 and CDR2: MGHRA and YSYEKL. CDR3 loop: CASSQDRAGSSYEQYF. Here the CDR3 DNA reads TGCGCCAGCAGCCAAGATCGGGCGGGTTCCTCCTACGAGCAGTACTTC.

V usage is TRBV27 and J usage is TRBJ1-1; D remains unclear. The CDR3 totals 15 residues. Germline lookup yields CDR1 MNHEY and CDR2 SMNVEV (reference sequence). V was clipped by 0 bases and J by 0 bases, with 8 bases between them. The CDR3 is CASSLSSGMNTEAFF. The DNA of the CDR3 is TGTGCCAGCAGTTTATCGTCCGGGATGAACACTGAAGCTTTCTTT.

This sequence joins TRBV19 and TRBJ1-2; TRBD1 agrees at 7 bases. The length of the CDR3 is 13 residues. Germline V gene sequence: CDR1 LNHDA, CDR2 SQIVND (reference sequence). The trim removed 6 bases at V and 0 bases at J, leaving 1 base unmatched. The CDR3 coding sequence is TGTGCCAGTAGGGGGACAGCTAACTATGGCTACACCTTC. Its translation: CASRGTANYGYTF.

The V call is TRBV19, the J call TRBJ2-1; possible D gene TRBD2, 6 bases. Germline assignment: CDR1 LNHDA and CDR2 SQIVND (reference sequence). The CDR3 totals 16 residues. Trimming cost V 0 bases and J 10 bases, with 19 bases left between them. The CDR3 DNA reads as TGTGCCAGTAGTATAGATTGGGTGCGGGGCGGGCGGGAGCAGTTCTTC. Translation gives CASSIDWVRGGREQFF.

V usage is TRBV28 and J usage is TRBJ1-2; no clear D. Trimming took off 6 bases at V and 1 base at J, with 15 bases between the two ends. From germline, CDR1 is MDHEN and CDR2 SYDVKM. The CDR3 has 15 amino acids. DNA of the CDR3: TGTGCCAGCAGATCTACACTACAAAATAACTATGGCTACACCTTC. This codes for CASRSTLQNNYGYTF.

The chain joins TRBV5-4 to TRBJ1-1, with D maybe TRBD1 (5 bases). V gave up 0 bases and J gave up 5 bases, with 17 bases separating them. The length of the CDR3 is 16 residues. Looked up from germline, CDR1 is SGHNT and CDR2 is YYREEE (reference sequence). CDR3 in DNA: TGTGCCAGCAGCTTGGTTGGGGGGGAATGGGTTACTGAAGCTTTCTTT. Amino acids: CASSLVGGEWVTEAFF.

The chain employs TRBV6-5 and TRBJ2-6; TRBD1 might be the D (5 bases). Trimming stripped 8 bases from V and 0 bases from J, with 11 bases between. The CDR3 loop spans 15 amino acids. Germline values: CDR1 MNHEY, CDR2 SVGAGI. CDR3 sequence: CASGAGLSGANVLTF. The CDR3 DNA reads TGTGCCAGCGGGGCAGGTCTCTCTGGGGCCAACGTCCTGACTTTC.